The sequence of this TCR beta chain was determined in a study of blood T cell repertoires in COVID-19. At the level of the study: COVID-19 samples, acute and convalescent, were from the United States, Italy and Spain. PBMCs, B-cell-depleted T cells, or T cells were the source of the cDNA or gDNA that made up the material.

Per the study methods: Reference gene primer amplification in the assay estimated nucleated cell counts. Profiling relied on immunoSEQ multiplex PCR, and the TCRdb table lists in-frame clones only, not all of them. For V, J and clone size, that table is used; D and trimming come from the DNA. The table has a few hundred thousand clones, around 87% seen once. The CDR3 covers 14 residues. Germline V gives CDR1 MNHEY, CDR2 SMNVEV (reference sequence). The germline V and J ends were trimmed by 2 bases and 5 bases, with 12 bases remaining between them. This clone was found a few times. Individuals aged about 18 to 95 years were recruited from approximately 24 US areas.

The TCR was taken from a young man who had recovered from COVID-19. J is TRBJ1-1 and V is TRBV27; weak D call: TRBD1 (6 bases). The sequenced sample was PBMCs or T cells enriched from blood (not recorded which). CDR3 bases: TGTGCCAGCAGTTTAGGGGGGGCCGGTACTGAAGCTTTCTTT. It translates to CASSLGGAGTEAFF.